These 13 T cell receptor beta chains share one sample of origin, sequenced in a study of vaccination effects on CD4 cells after COVID-19. Method: immunoSEQ multiplex PCR; TCRdb's copy keeps in-frame clones and lacks some. The data contain approximately 25,000 clones, over 75% of them singletons. Before sequencing took place, the ViraFEST assay used viral peptide pools to expand antigen-specific CD4+ T cells. Culture proceeded for about 11 days, and CD4+ T cells were then isolated. Vaccination of participants consisted of two doses of either the BNT162b2 or mRNA-1273 vaccine. Their antigens remain unidentified. The starting material was CD4+ T cells from PBMCs cultured with SARS-CoV-2 spike peptides, obtained after COVID-19 vaccination. These receptors originate from a human donor who received a COVID-19 vaccine. Some clones in this sample may be carry-over from other donors' samples.

This clone was picked up one time. The rearrangement uses TRBV19 and TRBJ1-5; D unresolved. In germline, CDR1 is LNHDA, CDR2 SQIVND (reference sequence). The V end lost 3 bases, the J end lost 2 bases, and 20 bases lay between the germline ends. This CDR3 region has 18 residues. The DNA of the CDR3 is TGTGCCAGTAGTATCCCTCCGTGGAATACTAGGGGCAATCAGCCCCAGCATTTT. Protein: CASSIPPWNTRGNQPQHF.

The chain recombines TRBV7-2 with TRBJ2-5; no clear D gene. The CDR3 is 14 amino acids. Germline CDR1 reads SGHTA; CDR2 reads FQGNSA. V lost 6 bases and J 2 bases, leaving 13 bases between the germline ends. CDR3 loop: CASRPGRAQETQYF. The CDR3, as DNA: TGTGCCAGCAGACCCGGACGTGCTCAAGAGACCCAGTACTTC.

The chain couples TRBV7-2 to TRBJ1-3; 7 bases agree with TRBD1. The V gene end was trimmed by 5 bases and the J gene end by 2 bases; junction bases not matched to a gene: 9. This CDR3 contains 16 residues. Looked up from germline, CDR1 is SGHTA and CDR2 is FQGNSA. CDR3 region: CASSPRQGTPGNTIYF. CDR3 in DNA: TGTGCCAGCAGCCCCCGACAGGGAACGCCTGGAAACACCATATATTTT.

This clone was recorded only once. The chain links TRBV30 to TRBJ2-2; a weak D match, TRBD1 (5 bases). Germline CDR1 is GTSNPN and CDR2 is SVGIG (reference sequence). CDR3 length equals 12 residues. V lost 1 base and J 9 bases, leaving 9 bases between the germline ends. The CDR3 loop is CAWSEGARELFF. In DNA form, the CDR3 reads TGTGCCTGGAGTGAAGGGGCCCGGGAGCTGTTTTTT.

The chain carries TRBV5-8 and TRBJ2-2; D unclear. With 3 bases removed from V and 6 bases from J, the gap between germline ends came to 9 bases. CDR1 and CDR2 (germline): SGHTS, YDEGEE. This CDR3 spans 13 amino acids. This CDR3 reads CASSSGSSGELFF. In DNA form, the CDR3 reads TGTGCCAGCAGCTCCGGCTCTTCCGGGGAGCTGTTTTTT.

This sequence joins TRBV2 and TRBJ2-5; 9 bases line up with TRBD1. After removal of 4 bases from V and 6 bases from J, the junction contained 12 bases not matched to a gene. CDR3 length: 16 amino acids. The germline CDR1 and CDR2 sequences are SNHLY and FYNNEI. The CDR3 sequence: CASSGSGTGYRKTQYF. In DNA form, the CDR3 reads TGTGCCAGCAGTGGCTCTGGGACAGGGTATAGGAAGACCCAGTACTTC.

This sequence joins TRBV18 and TRBJ2-1; 10 bases map to TRBD2. Trimming took 6 bases from V and 3 from J; bases not matched to a gene: 11. The germline V gene encodes CDR1 KGHSH and CDR2 LQKENI. The CDR3 spans 17 residues. The CDR3 region has the DNA TGTGCCAGCTCCCCGCTAGCGGGGGCCCTATTCTACAATGAGCAGTTCTTC. This encodes CASSPLAGALFYNEQFF.

V and J are TRBV18 and TRBJ2-5; 12 bases are a match to TRBD1. J gave up 2 bases and V 4 bases, and 2 bases lay outside the gene matches. CDR3 length equals 15 residues. The V gene's germline CDR1 is KGHSH and CDR2 LQKENI. The CDR3 DNA is TGTGCCAGCTCACGGGACAGGGGGCTACAAGAGACCCAGTACTTC. This translates into CASSRDRGLQETQYF.

The rearrangement joins TRBV2 to TRBJ2-2, with 8 nucleotides matching TRBD1. V lost 2 bases and J lost 7; bases outside the gene matches: 9. The CDR3 spans 16 residues. Germline CDR1 SNHLY, CDR2 FYNNEI. The CDR3 DNA reads TGTGCCAGCAGTGAACAGGGAGTCAGGGGGCACGGGGAGCTGTTTTTT. Translated, it gives CASSEQGVRGHGELFF.

V usage is TRBV2 and J usage is TRBJ2-5; D tentatively fits TRBD1 or TRBD2 (6 bases each). Germline V gene sequence: CDR1 SNHLY, CDR2 FYNNEI. The V end lost 5 bases, the J end lost 3 bases, and 16 bases lay between the germline ends. This CDR3 region has 15 residues. The CDR3, as DNA: TGTGCCAGCAGTTTCCACGGACAGCGGGAAGAGACCCAGTACTTC. Protein sequence: CASSFHGQREETQYF.

In this sample, this clone turned up once. This chain uses TRBV9 with TRBJ1-2; the D is unclear. The V gene's germline CDR1 is SGDLS and CDR2 YYNGEE. The CDR3 is 12 amino acids. V was trimmed by 5 bases and J by 7 bases, leaving 12 bases between them. Here the CDR3 reads CASSPGSGGYTF. CDR3 nucleotides: TGTGCCAGCAGTCCGGGGTCGGGTGGCTACACCTTC.

The chain links TRBV6-2 or TRBV6-3 to TRBJ2-5, with D possibly being TRBD1 or TRBD2 (5 bases each). The CDR3 covers 14 residues. Looked up from germline, CDR1 is MNHEY and CDR2 is SVGEGT. Trimming took 2 bases from V and 5 from J, leaving 12 bases between them. The DNA for the CDR3 is TGTGCCAGCAGTTACCTGGGCGAGGGGGAGACCCAGTACTTC. Its translation is CASSYLGEGETQYF.

This clone was picked up one time. CDR3 in DNA: TGTGCCAGCTCCCCGACCTCTGGGGCCAACGTCCTGACTTTC. Its protein product is CASSPTSGANVLTF. The V and J genes are TRBV18 and TRBJ2-6; D gene uncertain. Germline assignment: CDR1 KGHSH and CDR2 LQKENI. The CDR3 is 14 amino acids. Trimming took 6 bases from V and 0 from J, leaving 6 bases between them.